This T cell receptor beta chain was captured by sequencing in a study of CD8 T cells in ankylosing spondylitis. It was by quantitative 5'-RACE with molecular barcodes that TCR beta libraries were made. TCRdb recomputed calls from the 5' RACE reads with MiXCR, one row per CDR3 protein. The data show over 700,000 distinct CDR3 sequences, with over 15% seen just once and about 19% held by the top ten. Germline lookup yields CDR1 KGHSH and CDR2 LQKENI. Trimming took off 0 bases at V and 6 bases at J, with 20 bases between the two ends. The CDR3 runs 17 residues. The study, taken as a whole, reports: Prior literature has documented some motif variants in synovial fluid and blood from reactive arthritis. Ankylosing spondylitis blood appeared to carry a characteristic TCR beta motif of roughly eight highly homologous variants. Relatively scarce in peripheral blood, disease-linked clones were CD8+.

Comments on this clonotype: Its antigen is unidentified.

This clonotype was obtained from a male donor with ankylosing spondylitis. This chain links TRBV18 with TRBJ1-1; tentatively, D is TRBD1 (6 bases). The sequenced sample consisted of blood, either unsorted or a sorted T cell fraction (not recorded which). In nucleotides, the CDR3 is TGTGCCAGCTCACCACCCGGACAGCCGAGGTGGGTTGCTGAAGCTTTCTTT. This codes for CASSPPGQPRWVAEAFF.